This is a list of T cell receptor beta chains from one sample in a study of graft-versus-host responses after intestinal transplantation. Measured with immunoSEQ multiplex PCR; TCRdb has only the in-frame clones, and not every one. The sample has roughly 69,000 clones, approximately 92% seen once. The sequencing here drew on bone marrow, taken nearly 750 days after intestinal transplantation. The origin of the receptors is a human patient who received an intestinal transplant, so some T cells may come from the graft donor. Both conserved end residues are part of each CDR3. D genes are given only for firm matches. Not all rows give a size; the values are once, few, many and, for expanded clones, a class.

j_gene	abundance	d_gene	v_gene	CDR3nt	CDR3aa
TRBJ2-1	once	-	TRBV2	TGTGCCAGCAAAGGGACAATAGACAATGAGCAGTTCTTC	CASKGTIDNEQFF
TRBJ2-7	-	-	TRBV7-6	TGTGCCAGCAGCAGTGGGGGGCTAGCACAGGGCGAGCAGTACTTC	CASSSGGLAQGEQYF
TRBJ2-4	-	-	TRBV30	TGTGCCTGGAGTGTACAAGGGGTCAAAAACATTCAGTACTTC	CAWSVQGVKNIQYF
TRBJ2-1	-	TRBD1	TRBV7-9	TGTGCCAGCAGCGCCCGACAGGGTTTCAATGAGCAGTTCTTC	CASSARQGFNEQFF
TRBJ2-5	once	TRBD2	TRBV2	TGTGCCAGAAGACTAGCGGGAGGTGAGACCCAGTACTTC	CARRLAGGETQYF
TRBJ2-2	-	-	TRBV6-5	TGTGCCAGCAGTTACTTCGTGGGGGCCGGGGAGCTGTTTTTT	CASSYFVGAGELFF
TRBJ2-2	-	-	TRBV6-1	TGTGCCAGCAAGCCGGGCAGGGAAGTCTGGGGGGAGCTGTTTTTT	CASKPGREVWGELFF
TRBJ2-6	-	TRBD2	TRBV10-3	TGTGCCATCAGTAGACTAGCGGGAGGTGGGGCCAACGTCCTGACTTTC	CAISRLAGGGANVLTF
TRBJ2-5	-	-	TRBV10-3	TGTGCCATCAGTGAGTCGTATCGGGTCGGGGTTAACCTAGAGACCCAGTACTTC	CAISESYRVGVNLETQYF
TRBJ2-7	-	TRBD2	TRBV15	TGTGCCACCAGGCCCTCCCGGGGCGGGAGCTACGAGCAGTACTTC	CATRPSRGGSYEQYF
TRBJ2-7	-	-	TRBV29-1	TGCAGCGTGAGGGGGCGGGACAGAGATTTTTACGAGCAGTACTTC	CSVRGRDRDFYEQYF